One and the same sample provided the 24 T cell receptor beta chains below, sequenced in a study of blood T cell repertoires in COVID-19 (dated by TCRdb to about 2020). Library preparation used the immunoSEQ multiplex PCR assay. Here the immuneACCESS table is served through TCRdb, limited to in-frame sequences with V and J called. Missing clones are a known gap in these copies; in checked studies unresolved V genes cover under half, and the rest lacks a known reason. Counted in this sample were approximately 97,000 clones; around 87% of them appeared once. The ten largest clonotypes hold around 3% of the sample. Material: peripheral blood. The origin of the receptors is a man aged 45-60 years with active or convalescent COVID-19.

In this sample, this clone turned up a few times. This chain joins TRBV18 and TRBJ2-3; possibly TRBD1 for D (6 bases). V was shortened by 3 bases and J by 3 bases, with 10 bases between the two germline ends. Germline V gene data show CDR1 as KGHSH and CDR2 as LQKENI. CDR3 length: 14 residues. Written as DNA, the CDR3 is TGTGCCAGCTCACCGAGTCAGGGGACAGATACGCAGTATTTT. Encoded protein: CASSPSQGTDTQYF.

The chain joins TRBV12-5 to TRBJ2-1; 9 bases line up with TRBD1. After removal of 6 bases from V and 8 bases from J, the junction contained 11 bases not matched to a gene. Germline CDR1 LGHNT, CDR2 FRNRAP. This CDR3 comprises 15 residues. CDR3 nucleotide sequence: TGTGCTAGTGGAAGCGGACAGGGGTGGGACCATGAGCAGTTCTTC. Protein: CASGSGQGWDHEQFF. The full variable domain, in which reference TRBV12-5 and TRBJ2-1 provide the parts outside the CDR3, is DARVTQTPRHKVTEMGQEVTMRCQPILGHNTVFWYRQTMMQGLELLAYFRNRAPLDDSGMPKDRFSAEMPDATLATLKIQPSEPRDSAVYFCASGSGQGWDHEQFFGPGTRLTVL.

The chain recombines TRBV11-3 with TRBJ2-2, with 11 bases identical to TRBD1. This CDR3 contains 14 residues. Germline V gene sequence: CDR1 SGHNT, CDR2 YENEEA. V was pared by 5 bases and J by 6 bases, with 2 bases of the junction left unmatched. Written as DNA, the CDR3 is TGTGCCAGCAGCAAGGGACAGGGGGCCGGGGAGCTGTTTTTT. Protein product: CASSKGQGAGELFF.

The CDR3 DNA follows: TGTGCCAGCAGTGAAGTGGTAGAGTATGGCTACACCTTC. Translating gives CASSEVVEYGYTF. This chain joins TRBV6-1 and TRBJ1-2; D is undetermined. The CDR3 covers 13 residues. Per the germline V gene, CDR1 is MNHNS and CDR2 is SASEGT. Trimming removed 1 base at V and 5 bases at J, with 8 bases between.

The genes are TRBV18 and TRBJ1-1; D gene unclear. The V end lost 4 bases, the J end lost 1 base, and 7 bases lay between the germline ends. CDR3 length: 13 residues. In germline, CDR1 is KGHSH, CDR2 LQKENI. In DNA form, the CDR3 reads TGTGCCAGCTCACGCGAGGGGAACACTGAAGCTTTCTTT. Its protein product is CASSREGNTEAFF.

The genes are TRBV6-6 and TRBJ1-5; possibly TRBD1 for D (6 bases). The CDR3 consists of 14 residues. The V gene lost 5 bases and the J gene lost 5 bases, with 13 bases spanning the gap. The germline CDR1 and CDR2 sequences are MNHNY and SVGAGI (reference sequence). Here the CDR3 DNA reads TGTGCCAGCAGTGGACGGACAGAAGATCAGCCCCAGCATTTT. Translation: CASSGRTEDQPQHF.

V and J are TRBV6-2 or TRBV6-3 and TRBJ1-2; maybe TRBD1 (6 bases). Trimming removed 2 bases from V and 4 bases from J, with 11 bases in between. Looked up from germline, CDR1 is MNHEY and CDR2 is SVGEGT. CDR3 length: 14 residues. As DNA, the CDR3 is TGTGCCAGCAGTTACCCACAGGGCGGCTATGGCTACACCTTC. This codes for CASSYPQGGYGYTF.

The chain joins TRBV28 to TRBJ2-3, with 7 positions matching TRBD1. The length of the CDR3 is 14 residues. Germline V gene data show CDR1 as MDHEN and CDR2 as SYDVKM. After removal of 8 bases from V and 1 base from J, the junction contained 6 bases not matched to a gene. The CDR3 DNA reads TGTGCCAGCTCCTTAGACAGGGGCACAGATACGCAGTATTTT. Translated: CASSLDRGTDTQYF.

The genes are TRBV28 and TRBJ1-5; a possible D gene is TRBD1 (6 bases). The V end lost 6 bases, the J end lost 5 bases, and 8 bases lay between the germline ends. From germline, CDR1 is MDHEN and CDR2 SYDVKM. CDR3 length equals 12 residues. The CDR3 nucleotides are TGTGCCAGCAGGGGGGCAGATCAGCCCCAGCATTTT. Protein: CASRGADQPQHF.

This chain connects TRBV4-2 to TRBJ1-2; no clear D. CDR1 is LGHNA and CDR2 is YNFKEQ in the germline V gene. The CDR3 loop spans 15 amino acids. Trimming cost V 0 bases and J 1 base, with 9 bases left between them. In DNA form, the CDR3 reads TGTGCCAGCAGCCAAGATTACCAGGTTAACTATGGCTACACCTTC. Translating gives CASSQDYQVNYGYTF.

This chain connects TRBV2 to TRBJ2-5; TRBD2 aligns across 7 bases. Per germline, CDR1 SNHLY and CDR2 FYNNEI. This CDR3 spans 14 amino acids. V lost 5 bases and J lost 4; bases outside the gene matches: 7. As DNA, the CDR3 is TGTGCCAGCAGTTTCGGACTAGTAATAGAGACCCAGTACTTC. It is translated as CASSFGLVIETQYF. Full variable domain (outside the CDR3, taken from reference TRBV2 and TRBJ2-5): EPEVTQTPSHQVTQMGQEVILRCVPISNHLYFYWYRQILGQKVEFLVSFYNNEISEKSEIFDDQFSVERPDGSNFTLKIRSTKLEDSAMYFCASSFGLVIETQYFGPGTRLLVL.

Only a few counts were recorded for this clone. This chain connects TRBV27 to TRBJ2-2; weak D call: TRBD2 (6 bases). The germline CDR1 and CDR2 sequences are MNHEY and SMNVEV (reference sequence). The CDR3 has 16 amino acids. V dropped 0 bases and J dropped 6 bases, with 14 bases sitting between them. The CDR3 loop reads CASSLSAGWAAGELFF. CDR3 DNA: TGTGCCAGCAGTTTATCCGCGGGGTGGGCAGCCGGGGAGCTGTTTTTT.

This chain uses TRBV28 with TRBJ1-2, with D perhaps matching TRBD1 (6 bases). This CDR3 comprises 16 residues. CDR1 is MDHEN and CDR2 is SYDVKM in the germline V gene. Trimming took 7 bases from V and 8 from J, leaving 26 bases between them. The CDR3 region is CASTTSGSGGWWGYTF. The DNA of the CDR3 is TGTGCCAGCACTACCAGTGGGAGCGGGGGCTGGTGGGGCTACACCTTC.

The chain recombines TRBV6-1 with TRBJ1-2; TRBD1 might be the D (6 bases). The CDR3 sequence is 15 residues long. From germline, CDR1 is MNHNS and CDR2 SASEGT. V was shortened by 0 bases and J by 5 bases, with 13 bases between the two germline ends. CDR3 protein: CASSEARTARYGYTF. For the CDR3, the DNA is TGTGCCAGCAGTGAAGCGCGGACAGCTAGATATGGCTACACCTTC.

This clone was observed a handful of times. The V gene is TRBV5-1, the J gene TRBJ2-5; 8 bases are shared with TRBD1. Germline V gene sequence: CDR1 SGHRS, CDR2 YFSETQ. V gave up 4 bases and J gave up 5 bases; unmatched junction bases: 4. This CDR3 has 13 residues. In DNA, the CDR3 is TGCGCCAGCAGCCAGGGGGCAAGGGAGACCCAGTACTTC. Translated: CASSQGARETQYF.

V gene TRBV7-2 combines with J gene TRBJ2-7; TRBD2 matches at 10 bases. This CDR3 comprises 15 residues. The trim removed 5 bases at V and 3 bases at J, leaving 7 bases unmatched. The germline gives CDR1 SGHTA, CDR2 FQGNSA. CDR3 coding DNA: TGTGCCAGCAGCCAACCTAGCGGGGGCTACTACGAGCAGTACTTC. Its translation: CASSQPSGGYYEQYF.

The chain recombines TRBV25-1 with TRBJ2-5; the match to TRBD1 covers 9 bases. V shed 3 bases and J 5 bases; nucleotides not matched to a gene: 10. Germline lookup yields CDR1 MGHDK and CDR2 SYGVNS. The CDR3 consists of 16 residues. The CDR3 loop is CASSDEDRGGRETQYF. The CDR3 DNA sequence: TGTGCCAGCAGTGACGAGGACAGGGGTGGGCGGGAGACCCAGTACTTC.

V gene TRBV4-3 combines with J gene TRBJ2-4; D is perhaps TRBD2 (5 bases). The V and J ends lost 5 bases and 3 bases respectively, with 8 bases between them. Germline assignment: CDR1 LGHNA and CDR2 YSLEER. CDR3 size: 13 residues. CDR3 amino acids: CASSAGVKNIQYF. The CDR3 coding sequence is TGCGCCAGCAGCGCCGGGGTCAAAAACATTCAGTACTTC.

This sequence joins TRBV19 and TRBJ1-1; 8 positions match TRBD1. The J segment lost 5 bases and the V segment lost 8 bases, leaving 10 bases of the junction unmatched. The length of the CDR3 is 14 residues. Germline loops: CDR1 LNHDA, CDR2 SQIVND (reference sequence). The CDR3 sequence is CASWGWTGKTEAFF. The DNA of the CDR3 is TGTGCCAGTTGGGGATGGACAGGGAAGACTGAAGCTTTCTTT.

V is TRBV5-1 and J is TRBJ1-4, with unresolved D. The V gene's germline CDR1 is SGHRS and CDR2 YFSETQ. The germline V and J ends were trimmed by 0 bases and 8 bases, with 14 bases remaining between them. There are 15 residues in the CDR3. The CDR3 sequence is CASSLGYGNLEKLFF. The CDR3 nucleotides read TGCGCCAGCAGCTTGGGGTACGGGAACCTAGAAAAACTGTTTTTT.

The genes are TRBV18 and TRBJ1-3; TRBD1 matches at 8 bases. The CDR3 is made up of 16 amino acids. The germline V gene encodes CDR1 KGHSH and CDR2 LQKENI. The V gene end was trimmed by 6 bases and the J gene end by 0 bases; junction bases not matched to a gene: 7. DNA for the CDR3: TGTGCCAGCTCCGAGGACAGGGTCCCCTCTGGAAACACCATATATTTT. Translating gives CASSEDRVPSGNTIYF.

This sequence joins TRBV5-8 and TRBJ2-3, with 13 bases aligning to TRBD2. The CDR3 covers 17 residues. Looked up from germline, CDR1 is SGHTS and CDR2 is YDEGEE. With 3 bases clipped from V and 5 bases from J, the junction kept 9 bases outside the gene matches. The CDR3 region is CASSWSGTSGVGDTQYF. CDR3 nucleotide sequence: TGTGCCAGCAGCTGGTCCGGGACTAGCGGGGTAGGAGATACGCAGTATTTT.

This clone has just a few counts. The chain employs TRBV6-1 and TRBJ2-1; TRBD1 is a possible D gene (6 bases). Germline V gene lookup returns CDR1 MNHNS and CDR2 SASEGT. Between the trimmed V and J ends, which lost 3 bases and 7 bases, there was a span of 10 bases. CDR3 length: 13 residues. CDR3 residues: CASSETGWNEQFF. The CDR3 DNA sequence: TGTGCCAGCAGTGAGACAGGTTGGAATGAGCAGTTCTTC.

J is TRBJ2-3 and V is TRBV2; no clear D. The V and J ends lost 5 bases and 1 base respectively, with 10 bases between them. The CDR3 totals 14 residues. Germline CDR1 reads SNHLY; CDR2 reads FYNNEI. The CDR3 reads CASSLLLRTDTQYF. In DNA form, the CDR3 reads TGTGCCAGCAGTCTCCTACTCCGCACAGATACGCAGTATTTT.